This TCR beta chain was identified during a study of CD8 T cells in ankylosing spondylitis. Study findings and constraints: Disease-linked clones were found to be CD8+ and relatively rare in peripheral blood. For ankylosing spondylitis blood, a TCR beta motif of 7 or 8 highly homologous variants appeared characteristic. Enrichment of disease-linked clones was reportedly significant in matched ankylosing spondylitis synovial fluid. Past studies reported some motif variants in reactive arthritis synovial fluid and blood.

Note on this clonotype: Its specificity is not known.

Trimming cost V 5 bases and J 10 bases, with 12 bases left between them. The CDR3 length is 12 residues. Looked up from germline, CDR1 is SGHTA and CDR2 is FQGNSA. The TCR beta libraries were generated through quantitative 5'-RACE incorporating molecular barcodes. MiXCR, run by TCRdb on the 5' RACE reads, gives a single entry per CDR3 protein. The top ten clones hold about 19% of a sample with 700,000 or so distinct CDR3 sequences, under 20% of them seen once. This chain connects TRBV7-2 to TRBJ2-1; D is possibly TRBD2 (6 bases). The specimen was blood, either unsorted or a sorted T cell fraction (not recorded which). This clonotype was sampled from a male donor with ankylosing spondylitis. CDR3 amino acids: CASSPREGEQFF. The CDR3 nucleotides read TGTGCCAGCAGCCCGCGGGAAGGGGAGCAGTTCTTC.